This T cell receptor (beta chain) was identified during a study of identical twins. Germline V gene lookup returns CDR1 GTSNPN and CDR2 SVGIG (reference sequence). This CDR3 comprises 14 residues. V lost 0 bases to trimming and J lost 4 bases, with 12 bases between them. This clonotype was counted at least ten times. A single record per CDR3 protein comes from TCRdb applying MiXCR to the 5' RACE reads. This table holds fewer than 900,000 distinct CDR3 sequences, around a sixth found once. A further study also used this sample, focusing on T cells expressing NK-cell markers. That publication notes: The study found dominant NKG2C+ clonotypes at roughly 1.0-8% of CD8+ T cells in about six donors.

The specimen was PBMCs. The sequence was collected from a woman between 18 and 29 years old in good health. The chain links TRBV30 to TRBJ1-1; D uncertain. The CDR3 region is CAWSVLGISTEAFF. DNA for the CDR3: TGTGCCTGGAGTGTACTAGGGATCAGCACTGAAGCTTTCTTT.